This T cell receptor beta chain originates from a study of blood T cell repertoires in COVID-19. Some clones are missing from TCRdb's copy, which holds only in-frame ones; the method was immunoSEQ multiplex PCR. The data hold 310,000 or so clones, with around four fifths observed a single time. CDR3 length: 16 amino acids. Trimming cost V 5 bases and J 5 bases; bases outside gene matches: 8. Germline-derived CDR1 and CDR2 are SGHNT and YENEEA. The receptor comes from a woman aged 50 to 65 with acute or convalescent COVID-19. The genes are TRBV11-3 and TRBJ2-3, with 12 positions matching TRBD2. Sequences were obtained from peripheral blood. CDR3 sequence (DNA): TGTGCCAGCAGCCAACGACTAGCGGGAGAGGGAGATACGCAGTATTTT. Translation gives CASSQRLAGEGDTQYF.